This TCR beta chain was observed in a study of T-cell reconstitution after alpha-beta-depleted transplantation in children. Overall study findings and caveats: Several hundred graft clones that had expanded were reportedly the source of alpha-beta T cells about two months after transplant.

From germline, CDR1 is MDHEN and CDR2 SYDVKM. The CDR3 totals 14 residues. V shed 1 base, J shed 4 bases, and the junction held 0 bases outside the gene matches. This clonotype was seen ten or more times. Its antigen is as yet unknown. Unique molecular identifiers featured in how the TCRbeta library was prepared. TCRdb re-called the PCR reads with MiXCR, one entry per CDR3 protein. Altogether approximately 30,000 distinct CDR3 sequences are present, around 7% being singletons, with the ten largest covering around 30%. Sequencing used peripheral blood, obtained 60 days after TCRalphabeta/CD19-depleted stem cell transplant. The source of this sequence is a child younger than two who had a stem cell transplant for acute myeloid leukemia, so the T cells may come from the graft donor. The rearrangement joins TRBV28 to TRBJ1-5, with 8 bases identical to TRBD1. The CDR3 DNA reads as TGTGCCAGCAGTTTATACAGGGGGAATCAGCCCCAGCATTTT. It encodes CASSLYRGNQPQHF. Variable domain in full (rest from reference TRBV28 and TRBJ1-5): DVKVTQSSRYLVKRTGEKVFLECVQDMDHENMFWYRQDPGLGLRLIYFSYDVKMKEKGDIPEGYSVSREKKERFSLILESASTNQTSMYLCASSLYRGNQPQHFGDGTRLSIL.